A single sample is the source of the 13 T cell receptor beta chains below, sequenced in a study of blood T cells in healthy people across ages. The second PCR ran roughly 6 to 11 cycles with a sample-barcoded 5' primer and J-beta primers. Via MiXCR, TCRdb re-called the 5' RACE reads, giving one row per CDR3 protein. Of about 1.8 million distinct CDR3 sequences in the sample, 40% to 55% were seen once. Sequenced: blood. The receptors originated from a woman aged 40 to 50 in good health.

The rearrangement uses TRBV20-1 and TRBJ2-7, with TRBD1 as a possible D gene (5 bases). CDR3 length equals 14 residues. The ends were cut back, 6 bases at V and 0 bases at J, with 15 bases in the middle. CDR1 is DFQATT, CDR2 SNEGSKA, per germline (reference sequence). The CDR3 sequence: CSAMDILNSYEQYF. The DNA for the CDR3 is TGCAGTGCCATGGACATACTTAACTCCTACGAGCAGTACTTC.

The chain employs TRBV4-3 and TRBJ1-1, with D perhaps matching TRBD1 (5 bases). CDR3 size: 17 residues. Germline loops: CDR1 LGHNA, CDR2 YSLEER. The V and J ends lost 4 bases and 1 base respectively, with 19 bases between them. Written as DNA, the CDR3 is TGCGCCAGCAGCCTCCTAGAGGGGAGGGGAGCGAACACTGAAGCTTTCTTT. Translation: CASSLLEGRGANTEAFF.

The chain recombines TRBV6-2 or TRBV6-3 with TRBJ2-7, with D possibly TRBD1 on 6 matching bases. The ends were cut back, 5 bases at V and 10 bases at J, with 18 bases in the middle. Germline lookup yields CDR1 MNHEY and CDR2 SVGEGT. The CDR3 runs to 13 residues. CDR3 nucleotides: TGTGCCAGCAGTGGGACAAGTTGGGTGAGCCAGTACTTC. It yields the protein CASSGTSWVSQYF.

The V gene is TRBV12-5, the J gene TRBJ2-1; the D gene is possibly TRBD2 (7 bases). Per germline, CDR1 LGHNT and CDR2 FRNRAP. Trimming took off 5 bases at V and 8 bases at J, with 16 bases between the two ends. The CDR3 is 14 residues long. DNA of the CDR3: TGTGCTAGTGGTGTAGGGGGGGCTTCCGATGAGCAGTTCTTC. Its translation: CASGVGGASDEQFF.

This clonotype was seen more than once but under ten times. J is TRBJ1-2 and V is TRBV20-1; D possibly corresponds to TRBD1 (5 bases). Trimming shortened V by 6 bases and J by 8 bases, and 22 bases separated the two germline ends. The CDR3 spans 14 residues. From germline, CDR1 is DFQATT and CDR2 SNEGSKA (reference sequence). This CDR3 reads CSALIGGTSGGYTF. Here the CDR3 DNA reads TGCAGTGCGCTAATCGGGGGGACTAGCGGGGGCTACACCTTC.

This clonotype was seen a handful of times. The chain links TRBV2 to TRBJ2-3, with 7 bases aligning to TRBD1. Germline V CDR1 and CDR2: SNHLY, FYNNEI. With 4 bases clipped from V and 4 bases from J, the junction kept 17 bases outside the gene matches. The CDR3 sequence is 18 residues long. CDR3 sequence (DNA): TGTGCCAGCAGTGGACGCCCCCCAGGGGGTGGAAGCGCAGATACGCAGTATTTT. This gives the protein CASSGRPPGGGSADTQYF.

J is TRBJ2-7 and V is TRBV6-1; D might be TRBD2 (5 bases). The V end lost 7 bases, the J end lost 0 bases, and 10 bases lay between the germline ends. In germline, CDR1 is MNHNS, CDR2 SASEGT. The CDR3 has 13 amino acids. The CDR3 spells CASTRTASYEQYF. The CDR3 DNA reads TGTGCCAGCACTCGGACTGCCTCCTACGAGCAGTACTTC.

The V gene is TRBV3-1, the J gene TRBJ2-3; D not resolved. This CDR3 comprises 16 residues. Trimming removed 4 bases at V and 2 bases at J, with 16 bases between. Germline loops: CDR1 LGHDT, CDR2 YNNKEL (reference sequence). The DNA for the CDR3 is TGTGCCAGCAGCCCCGGACGGGCCCTTATCACAGATACGCAGTATTTT. Translating gives CASSPGRALITDTQYF.

This chain uses TRBV6-2 or TRBV6-3 with TRBJ2-5; D is unresolved. The closer fit of TRBJ2-7 to the DNA end suggests the J call may be wrong. The CDR3 is 16 amino acids. The germline V gene has CDR1 MNHEY and CDR2 SVGEGT. The CDR3 here is CASSSDRRFTAYEQYF. CDR3 nucleotides: TGTGCCAGCAGTTCTGATCGCCGATTTACCGCCTACGAGCAGTACTTC.

The chain carries TRBV10-3 and TRBJ2-7; a weak D match, TRBD1 (6 bases). This CDR3 spans 12 amino acids. Germline assignment: CDR1 ENHRY and CDR2 SYGVKD. Trimming shortened V by 8 bases and J by 3 bases, and 11 bases separated the two germline ends. The CDR3 DNA is TGTGCCATCGGCGGACAGATCTACGAGCAGTACTTC. Encoded protein: CAIGGQIYEQYF.

The chain has TRBV7-9 and TRBJ2-7; 9 nucleotides line up with TRBD1. CDR1 is SEHNR and CDR2 is FQNEAQ in the germline V gene (reference sequence). The CDR3 has 15 amino acids. The V segment lost 5 bases and the J segment 3 bases; nucleotides outside the gene matches: 8. In nucleotides, the CDR3 is TGTGCCAGCAGCCCCCGGACAGGGGAGGTCTACGAGCAGTACTTC. Its protein product is CASSPRTGEVYEQYF.

This chain links TRBV12-3 or TRBV12-4 with TRBJ2-4, with D tentatively TRBD2 (6 bases). Trimming took 4 bases from V and 1 from J, leaving 14 bases between them. The CDR3 sequence is 16 residues long. As DNA, the CDR3 is TGTGCCAGCAGTTCCGCGGGAAGGATGGCCAAAAACATTCAGTACTTC. Protein product: CASSSAGRMAKNIQYF.

DNA for the CDR3: TGTGCCAGCAGTTACAAGGGACTAGCGGGGGGGCTCGGGGCCAACGTCCTGACTTTC. It codes for CASSYKGLAGGLGANVLTF. This chain connects TRBV6-5 to TRBJ2-6; 16 nucleotides agree with TRBD2. This CDR3 is 19 amino acids long. J lost 4 bases, V lost 2 bases, and 5 bases had no gene match. CDR1 and CDR2 from the germline V gene are MNHEY and SVGAGI.